Below, one TCR beta chain is given with its context. Its antigen remains unidentified. The data belong to a study of graft-versus-host responses after intestinal transplantation. Study information: As for transplant type, recipients had multivisceral, liver-intestinal, or isolated intestinal grafts. Induction with anti-thymocyte globulin, then tacrolimus and steroids for roughly three years, was given to all recipients. Study-level findings and limits: Recipient marrow contained GvH clones, some of which appeared first in ileum or blood.

Assay used: immunoSEQ multiplex PCR; TCRdb lists only in-frame clones, some missing. The sample shows about 100,000 clones, approximately 92% of them seen only once. V trimming: 2 bases; J trimming: 1 base; junction bases outside the gene matches: 13. Germline V gene sequence: CDR1 SNHLY, CDR2 FYNNEI. CDR3 size: 18 residues. The source material was PBMCs, sampled 453 days after intestinal transplant. The chain couples TRBV2 to TRBJ2-5; TRBD2 matches 7 bases. The clonotype was recovered from a human patient who received an intestinal transplant, so some T cells may come from the graft donor. CDR3 loop: CASSEYLFQRGTQETQYF. The DNA for the CDR3 is TGTGCCAGCAGTGAATATCTTTTCCAGCGGGGTACCCAAGAGACCCAGTACTTC.